Each of the 18 T cell receptor beta chains below was sequenced from the same sample in a study of blood T cell repertoires in COVID-19. Data came from immunoSEQ multiplex PCR; TCRdb stores just in-frame clones and leaves some out. Among 80,000 to 95,000 clones, around 90% were seen once, and the ten largest hold approximately 7.3%. Input material: peripheral blood. Receptor source: a man between 65 and 85 years old with acute or convalescent COVID-19.

V and J are TRBV19 and TRBJ2-2; TRBD1 aligns across 7 bases. The CDR3 is made up of 14 amino acids. Germline loops: CDR1 LNHDA, CDR2 SQIVND (reference sequence). With V trimmed by 5 bases and J by 6 bases, 6 bases remained unmatched. In DNA form, the CDR3 reads TGTGCCAGTAGTGACAGGGTGCGTGCCGGGGAGCTGTTTTTT. It encodes CASSDRVRAGELFF. The full variable domain, in which reference TRBV19 and TRBJ2-2 provide the parts outside the CDR3, is DGGITQSPKYLFRKEGQNVTLSCEQNLNHDAMYWYRQDPGQGLRLIYYSQIVNDFQKGDIAEGYSVSREKKESFPLTVTSAQKNPTAFYLCASSDRVRAGELFFGEGSRLTVL.

This clone was detected a few times. V and J are TRBV27 and TRBJ2-7; TRBD1 matches at 7 bases. The CDR3 consists of 13 residues. V dropped 9 bases and J dropped 2; count of bases not matched to a gene: 7. The V gene's germline CDR1 is MNHEY and CDR2 SMNVEV (reference sequence). CDR3: CARRGTGAYEQYF. Here the CDR3 DNA reads TGTGCCAGAAGGGGTACAGGGGCCTACGAGCAGTACTTC.

CDR3 protein: CASSLAYAAYNEQFF. CDR3 in DNA: TGTGCCAGCAGCTTAGCCTACGCGGCCTACAATGAGCAGTTCTTC. The chain carries TRBV7-2 and TRBJ2-1; no clear D. CDR1 is SGHTA and CDR2 is FQGNSA in the germline V gene. This CDR3 has 15 amino acids. V lost 0 bases, J lost 2 bases, and 8 bases lay in between.

The chain is built from TRBV3-1 (or the pseudogene TRBV3-2) and TRBJ2-1; tentatively, D is TRBD2 (5 bases). This CDR3 is 13 amino acids long. Germline CDR1 LGHDT, CDR2 YNNKEL (reference sequence). Trimming cost V 7 bases and J 1 base, with 8 bases left between them. The CDR3 region is CASTGVSYNEQFF. CDR3 DNA: TGTGCCAGCACCGGGGTATCCTACAATGAGCAGTTCTTC.

This clone was counted only a few times. V gene TRBV3-1 (or the pseudogene TRBV3-2) combines with J gene TRBJ2-7; 7 nucleotides line up with TRBD1. J gave up 5 bases and V 4 bases, and 8 bases lay outside the gene matches. Germline CDR1 reads LGHDT; CDR2 reads YNNKEL (reference sequence). The CDR3 has 14 amino acids. The CDR3 sequence: CASSPGTASNEQYF. CDR3 bases: TGTGCCAGCAGCCCCGGGACAGCATCCAACGAGCAGTACTTC.

The chain links TRBV7-8 to TRBJ1-1; D not certain. CDR3 length: 12 residues. The germline V gene has CDR1 SGHVS and CDR2 FQNEAQ. V dropped 3 bases and J dropped 5 bases, with 7 bases sitting between them. Here the CDR3 reads CASSFSVTEAFF. CDR3 coding DNA: TGTGCCAGCAGCTTTAGTGTTACTGAAGCTTTCTTT. The complete variable domain, with remaining parts taken from reference TRBV7-8 and TRBJ1-1, reads GAGVSQSPRYKVAKRGQDVALRCDPISGHVSLFWYQQALGQGPEFLTYFQNEAQLDKSGLPSDRFFAERPEGSVSTLKIQRTQQEDSAVYLCASSFSVTEAFFGQGTRLTVV.

A single count supports this clone. V gene TRBV18 combines with J gene TRBJ2-4; D might be TRBD1 (5 bases). Trimming left V 3 bases short and J 8 bases short, with 11 bases between. This CDR3 is 13 amino acids long. CDR1 is KGHSH, CDR2 LQKENI, per germline. The CDR3 nucleotides read TGTGCCAGCTCACCGAGGACAAGAGACATTCAGTACTTC. Protein product: CASSPRTRDIQYF. The full variable domain, rest sourced from reference TRBV18 and TRBJ2-4, is NAGVMQNPRHLVRRRGQEARLRCSPMKGHSHVYWYRQLPEEGLKFMVYLQKENIIDESGMPKERFSAEFPKEGPSILRIQQVVRGDSAAYFCASSPRTRDIQYFGAGTRLSVL.

The chain has TRBV19 and TRBJ1-1; weak D call: TRBD1 (6 bases). The ends were cut back, 0 bases at V and 6 bases at J, with 11 bases in the middle. There are 14 residues in the CDR3. Germline V gene data show CDR1 as LNHDA and CDR2 as SQIVND (reference sequence). The CDR3 nucleotides read TGTGCCAGTAGTATAGACAGGGGTAATGCTGAAGCTTTCTTT. Protein sequence: CASSIDRGNAEAFF.

V gene TRBV13 combines with J gene TRBJ2-3; D is possibly TRBD1 (6 bases). This CDR3 contains 17 residues. The V and J ends lost 5 bases and 5 bases respectively, with 23 bases between them. The germline CDR1 and CDR2 sequences are PRHDT and FYEKMQ (reference sequence). This CDR3 reads CASSLPRHQGTRDTQYF. CDR3 bases: TGTGCCAGCAGCCTCCCCCGCCACCAGGGGACCAGAGATACGCAGTATTTT.

This chain joins TRBV7-8 and TRBJ2-7, with 11 nucleotides matching TRBD1. Germline-derived CDR1 and CDR2 are SGHVS and FQNEAQ. The CDR3 has 15 amino acids. Losses at the gene ends were 3 bases for V and 3 bases for J; bases not matched to a gene: 4. The CDR3 loop is CASSFGQGALYEQYF. In nucleotides, the CDR3 is TGTGCCAGCAGCTTCGGACAGGGGGCCCTCTACGAGCAGTACTTC.

The V gene is TRBV2, the J gene TRBJ2-3; 11 positions match TRBD2. The CDR3 covers 17 residues. Per germline, CDR1 SNHLY and CDR2 FYNNEI. Trimming at V came to 7 bases and at J to 0 bases, leaving 9 bases not matched to a gene. This CDR3 is CASTKLAGVGSTDTQYF. CDR3 DNA sequence: TGTGCCAGCACCAAACTAGCGGGGGTCGGGAGCACAGATACGCAGTATTTT.

The chain carries TRBV11-2 and TRBJ2-1, with 11 bases matching TRBD2. This CDR3 is 18 amino acids long. J gave up 4 bases and V 3 bases, and 11 bases lay outside the gene matches. Germline CDR1 is SGHAT and CDR2 is FQNNGV. CDR3 loop: CASSFNLVGTSGYNEQFF. CDR3 coding DNA: TGTGCCAGCAGCTTTAATTTAGTAGGGACTAGCGGTTACAATGAGCAGTTCTTC.

This clone was seen only a few times. The chain uses TRBV10-1 and TRBJ2-5; a weak D match, TRBD1 (6 bases). The V end was cut by 5 bases, the J end by 1 base, with 8 bases between. Germline loops: CDR1 WNHNN, CDR2 SYGVQD (reference sequence). This CDR3 region has 13 residues. This CDR3 reads CASSPDSQETQYF. The CDR3 coding sequence is TGCGCCAGCAGTCCGGACAGCCAAGAGACCCAGTACTTC.

The rearrangement joins TRBV6-4 to TRBJ2-1, with D perhaps matching TRBD2 (6 bases). V lost 6 bases and J lost 5, with 11 bases in between. This CDR3 contains 13 residues. Germline loops: CDR1 MRHNA, CDR2 SNTAGT. CDR3 bases: TGTGCCAGCAGGAACACGGGGGACAATGAGCAGTTCTTC. Its protein is CASRNTGDNEQFF.

This chain links TRBV6-5 with TRBJ1-1, with D possibly TRBD1 on 6 matching bases. The V end was cut by 10 bases, the J end by 0 bases, with 18 bases between. The germline V gene encodes CDR1 MNHEY and CDR2 SVGAGI. The CDR3 length is 15 residues. CDR3 coding DNA: TGTGCCACCACCCCCTGGGGGCCCGTGAACACTGAAGCTTTCTTT. Translation gives CATTPWGPVNTEAFF.

The chain combines TRBV9 with TRBJ2-3; D is possibly TRBD1 (6 bases). CDR3 length: 14 residues. The germline CDR1 and CDR2 sequences are SGDLS and YYNGEE. Trimming shortened V by 6 bases and J by 3 bases, and 14 bases separated the two germline ends. This CDR3 is CASTKTQGTDTQYF. In nucleotides, the CDR3 is TGTGCCAGCACTAAAACTCAGGGGACAGATACGCAGTATTTT.

In its sample, this clone was seen a few times. The chain couples TRBV28 to TRBJ2-2, with D unclear. The CDR3 loop spans 11 amino acids. Germline V gene sequence: CDR1 MDHEN, CDR2 SYDVKM. Trimming stripped 7 bases from V and 4 bases from J, with 4 bases between. CDR3 coding DNA: TGTGCCAGCAAGAGCACCGGGGAGCTGTTTTTT. The encoded protein is CASKSTGELFF. Based on the CDR3 plus reference TRBV28 and TRBJ2-2, the full variable domain is DVKVTQSSRYLVKRTGEKVFLECVQDMDHENMFWYRQDPGLGLRLIYFSYDVKMKEKGDIPEGYSVSREKKERFSLILESASTNQTSMYLCASKSTGELFFGEGSRLTVL.

The chain is built from TRBV6-2 or TRBV6-3 and TRBJ2-2, with D possibly matching TRBD1 (6 bases). V lost 4 bases and J 5 bases, leaving 14 bases between the germline ends. This CDR3 region has 15 residues. The germline V gene encodes CDR1 MNHEY and CDR2 SVGEGT. The DNA for the CDR3 is TGTGCCAGCAGTTCTTACAGGGCCTTTACCGGGGAGCTGTTTTTT. Translation: CASSSYRAFTGELFF.